The clone carrying this T cell receptor (beta chain) has just a few counts. The antigen is undetermined. 5'RACE with constant-segment primers built TCRalpha and TCRbeta cDNA libraries with UMIs. TCRdb independently ran MiXCR on the 5' RACE reads; one entry per CDR3 protein. The table shows 150,000 to 200,000 distinct CDR3 sequences, with roughly 13% occurring only once. The data originate from a study of T-cell memory formation after mild COVID-19. Study findings and constraints: Whereas later expanders leaned CD4+, clones contracting day 15 to 85 showed a balanced CD4/CD8 makeup.

Germline CDR1 DFQATT, CDR2 SNEGSKA (reference sequence). The CDR3 runs to 15 residues. V was pared by 2 bases and J by 1 base, with 13 bases between. The origin of this receptor is a man between 18 and 29 years old who had mild COVID-19 (a few samples of this study predate the infection). Cell type and time point are not known. The chain recombines TRBV20-1 with TRBJ2-3; D is tentatively TRBD1 or TRBD2 (5 bases each). Sequenced material: PBMCs or a T cell subset sorted from them (not recorded which). This CDR3 reads CSARRRGSGTDTQYF. The CDR3 DNA is TGCAGTGCTAGACGCCGGGGCTCGGGCACAGATACGCAGTATTTT.